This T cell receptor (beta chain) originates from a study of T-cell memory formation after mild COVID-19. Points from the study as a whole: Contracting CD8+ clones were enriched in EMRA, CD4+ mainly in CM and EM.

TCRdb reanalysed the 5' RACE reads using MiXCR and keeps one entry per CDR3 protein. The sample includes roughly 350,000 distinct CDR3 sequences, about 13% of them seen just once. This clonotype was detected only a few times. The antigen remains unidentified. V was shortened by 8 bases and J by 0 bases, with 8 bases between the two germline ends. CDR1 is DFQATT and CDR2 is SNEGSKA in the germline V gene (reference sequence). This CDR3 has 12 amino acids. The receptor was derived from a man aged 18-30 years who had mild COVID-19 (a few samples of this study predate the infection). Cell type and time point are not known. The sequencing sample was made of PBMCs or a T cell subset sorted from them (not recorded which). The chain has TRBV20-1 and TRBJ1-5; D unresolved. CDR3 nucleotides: TGCAGTTTCAGGAATAGCAATCAGCCCCAGCATTTT. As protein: CSFRNSNQPQHF.